One sample yielded the 10 T cell receptor beta chains listed below, sequenced in a study of PD-L1 blockade in urothelial cancer. The data were produced by immunoSEQ multiplex PCR, yet TCRdb's version contains in-frame clones alone and is incomplete. The sample lists about 80,000 clones, approximately 86% occurring once. The specimen was PBMCs, collected around atezolizumab (anti-PD-L1) treatment. All receptors derive from a woman in her sixties or seventies with urothelial cancer.

J is TRBJ2-7 and V is TRBV10-3; 10 nucleotides align to TRBD1. This CDR3 has 14 residues. Looked up from germline, CDR1 is ENHRY and CDR2 is SYGVKD. J gave up 5 bases and V 7 bases, and 8 bases lay outside the gene matches. CDR3 in amino acids: CAITEGQGTNEQYF. The CDR3 DNA is TGTGCCATCACCGAGGGACAGGGGACTAACGAGCAGTACTTC.

The V call is TRBV6-1, the J call TRBJ1-1; D remains unclear. The CDR3 spans 15 residues. The V and J ends lost 6 bases and 9 bases respectively, with 23 bases between them. CDR1 is MNHNS, CDR2 SASEGT, per germline. CDR3 nucleotides: TGTGCCAGCAGGGGCCAGACCACCCTGAACGGGAAAGCTTTCTTT. Residues: CASRGQTTLNGKAFF.

The chain employs TRBV5-1 and TRBJ1-4; 7 nucleotides align to TRBD1. Germline V lookup: CDR1 SGHRS, CDR2 YFSETQ. The CDR3 has 16 amino acids. V gave up 4 bases and J gave up 0 bases; unmatched junction bases: 6. This CDR3 reads CASSPGQVATNEKLFF. The CDR3 DNA reads as TGCGCCAGCAGCCCCGGACAGGTTGCAACTAATGAAAAACTGTTTTTT.

The genes are TRBV7-2 and TRBJ2-3; D may be TRBD2 (7 bases). Germline V lookup: CDR1 SGHTA, CDR2 FQGNSA. V gave up 0 bases and J gave up 2 bases, with 12 bases separating them. This CDR3 is built from 16 residues. The DNA for the CDR3 is TGTGCCAGCAGCTTAGCGGGGGGGCCGAACACAGATACGCAGTATTTT. Amino acids: CASSLAGGPNTDTQYF.

The rearrangement joins TRBV5-4 to TRBJ2-7; 7 nucleotides agree with TRBD2. CDR3 size: 15 residues. V was pared by 4 bases and J by 5 bases, with 12 bases of the junction left unmatched. CDR1 and CDR2 from the germline V gene are SGHNT and YYREEE (reference sequence). CDR3 region: CASSETSDGLDEQYF. CDR3 sequence (DNA): TGTGCCAGCAGCGAAACTAGCGATGGGCTTGACGAGCAGTACTTC.

The CDR3, as DNA: TGCGCCAGCAGCCTCGAAAGACCCGGGACAGGGAATGGCTACACCTTC. Its translation: CASSLERPGTGNGYTF. This chain links TRBV5-1 with TRBJ1-2, with 9 bases identical to TRBD1. Unmatched junction bases numbered 13, after V lost 4 bases and J lost 6 bases. The germline gives CDR1 SGHRS, CDR2 YFSETQ. The CDR3 totals 16 residues.

The chain employs TRBV5-1 and TRBJ2-3; 8 nucleotides match TRBD2. V trimming: 6 bases; J trimming: 6 bases; junction bases outside the gene matches: 15. The CDR3 is made up of 16 amino acids. CDR1 is SGHRS and CDR2 is YFSETQ in the germline V gene. The DNA of the CDR3 is TGCGCCAGCACCCGGGGGCTGGTTAGCGGGACGGATACGCAGTATTTT. Its translation: CASTRGLVSGTDTQYF.

The chain carries TRBV27 and TRBJ1-2; D is undetermined. The CDR3 runs 12 residues. V was shortened by 4 bases and J by 4 bases, with 7 bases between the two germline ends. Germline assignment: CDR1 MNHEY and CDR2 SMNVEV (reference sequence). The CDR3 sequence: CASSSPGYGYTF. As DNA, the CDR3 is TGTGCCAGCAGTTCCCCAGGCTATGGCTACACCTTC.

J is TRBJ2-3 and V is TRBV9, with TRBD2 matching 8 bases. Trimming cost V 4 bases and J 2 bases; bases outside gene matches: 6. Germline assignment: CDR1 SGDLS and CDR2 YYNGEE. This CDR3 is 15 amino acids long. CDR3 region: CASSRAGGTTDTQYF. The CDR3 DNA reads as TGTGCCAGCAGCCGTGCGGGGGGAACCACAGATACGCAGTATTTT.

By its share, this clone is medium-sized (0.01 to 0.1%). The rearrangement uses TRBV7-9 and TRBJ2-1, with a tentative D call TRBD2 (6 bases). Trimming left V 6 bases short and J 8 bases short, with 8 bases between. Germline CDR1 and CDR2: SEHNR and FQNEAQ (reference sequence). The CDR3 has 11 residues. DNA for the CDR3: TGTGCCAGCAGTGGAGGGCATGAGCAGTTCTTC. This gives the protein CASSGGHEQFF.